The clone carrying this T cell receptor (beta chain) was seen a handful of times. Its antigen is not known. TCRdb reanalysed the RACE reads using MiXCR and keeps one entry per CDR3 protein. The sample lists roughly 81,000 distinct CDR3 sequences; about 8.5% were seen once. This entry comes from a study of human T cells and chemical hapten exposure. The wider study: Yields of TCR per sample differed, chiefly owing to small differences in pooled library volume. Findings of the study overall: The donors suffered from alopecia, so their immune response may not match that of healthy people. TCRs above 1 in 1000 frequency stayed constant with DPC sensitization.

Regarding time point: pre-sensitization, week 0. Specified treatment: therapeutic diphenylcyclopropenone sensitization with weekly scalp DPC. Blood sampling occurred before each patch-test application. V was trimmed by 2 bases and J by 1 base, leaving 14 bases between them. Germline V gene lookup returns CDR1 MNHEY and CDR2 SVGAGI. The CDR3 is 16 amino acids. The chain carries TRBV6-5 and TRBJ2-5; no clear D gene. This receptor was identified in a man aged 35 to 55 with alopecia areata. Some clones in this sample may be carry-over from other donors' samples. Sequencing was performed on whole blood, taken in connection with sensitization to the hapten diphenylcyclopropenone (DPC). The DNA for the CDR3 is TGTGCCAGCAGTTACAGAACTGGCAACCCCCAAGAGACCCAGTACTTC. The encoded protein is CASSYRTGNPQETQYF.